The 10 T cell receptor beta chains in this list originate from one sample, sequenced in a study of cytomegalovirus exposure and HLA in healthy donors. PCR used 60 Vbeta primers and 13 Jbeta primers. The repertoire was sequenced with immunoSEQ multiplex PCR; TCRdb's copy has only in-frame clones and lacks some. This table lists 130,000 or so clones. The sequenced sample was PBMCs. Receptor source: a woman between 18 and 30 years old in good health and CMV-seronegative.

The rearrangement uses TRBV27 and TRBJ1-5; TRBD1 agrees at 10 bases. This CDR3 has 18 amino acids. V lost 6 bases, J lost 0 bases, and 11 bases stayed unmatched. Per germline, CDR1 MNHEY and CDR2 SMNVEV (reference sequence). The DNA of the CDR3 is TGTGCCAGCAGCCCCCGGGACAGGGGTTCATATAGCAATCAGCCCCAGCATTTT. Its translation: CASSPRDRGSYSNQPQHF.

CDR3 nucleotides: TGTGCCAGCATTCCCTATGGCGGGGGTCCCGCTTTCTTT. It specifies CASIPYGGGPAFF. The chain has TRBV11-2 and TRBJ1-1; D possibly corresponds to TRBD1 (5 bases). The CDR3 covers 13 residues. V lost 7 bases to trimming and J lost 11 bases, with 20 bases between them. Germline V gives CDR1 SGHAT, CDR2 FQNNGV.

The chain has TRBV10-3 and TRBJ1-5; 9 nucleotides line up with TRBD1. The germline gives CDR1 ENHRY, CDR2 SYGVKD. Trimming took 6 bases from V and 4 from J; bases not matched to a gene: 1. CDR3 length equals 13 residues. CDR3 DNA: TGTGCCATCAGCGGACAGGGGAATCAGCCCCAGCATTTT. It translates to CAISGQGNQPQHF.

V gene TRBV7-9 combines with J gene TRBJ2-5; D is perhaps TRBD2 (6 bases). The J call is doubtful: the DNA matches TRBJ2-7 better. There are 15 residues in the CDR3. CDR1 and CDR2 from the germline V gene are SEHNR and FQNEAQ (reference sequence). Here the CDR3 reads CASSLDAGSSYEQYF. For the CDR3, the DNA is TGTGCCAGCAGCTTAGACGCGGGGTCCTCCTACGAGCAGTACTTC.

V and J are TRBV29-1 and TRBJ1-1, with 7 bases lining up with TRBD1. The germline V gene encodes CDR1 SQVTM and CDR2 ANQGSEA. With V trimmed by 5 bases and J by 1 base, 10 bases remained unmatched. CDR3 length: 15 amino acids. The CDR3 nucleotides are TGCAGCGTTCCTTTCAACAGGGGAGGGAACACTGAAGCTTTCTTT. This sequence encodes CSVPFNRGGNTEAFF.

The gene calls are TRBV9 and TRBJ2-3, with TRBD1 as a possible D gene (6 bases). The CDR3 is made up of 15 amino acids. V lost 3 bases and J 3 bases, leaving 14 bases between the germline ends. The V gene's germline CDR1 is SGDLS and CDR2 YYNGEE. This CDR3 is CASSAGQRVTDTQYF. The CDR3 coding sequence is TGTGCCAGCAGCGCGGGACAAAGGGTTACAGATACGCAGTATTTT. Full variable domain (rest looked up from reference TRBV9 and TRBJ2-3): DSGVTQTPKHLITATGQRVTLRCSPRSGDLSVYWYQQSLDQGLQFLIQYYNGEERAKGNILERFSAQQFPDLHSELNLSSLELGDSALYFCASSAGQRVTDTQYFGPGTRLTVL.

The chain links TRBV5-4 to TRBJ1-2; 9 positions match TRBD1. V gave up 4 bases and J gave up 0 bases; unmatched junction bases: 1. Looked up from germline, CDR1 is SGHNT and CDR2 is YYREEE (reference sequence). The CDR3 loop spans 14 amino acids. The CDR3 is CASSRTGANYGYTF. In nucleotides, the CDR3 is TGTGCCAGCAGCCGGACAGGGGCTAACTATGGCTACACCTTC.

V and J are TRBV28 and TRBJ2-7, with 9 bases matching TRBD1. Germline CDR1 reads MDHEN; CDR2 reads SYDVKM. The length of the CDR3 is 15 residues. With 3 bases clipped from V and 4 bases from J, the junction kept 7 bases outside the gene matches. The CDR3 is CASSLPGTGNYEQYF. The CDR3 region has the DNA TGTGCCAGCAGTTTGCCCGGGACAGGGAATTACGAGCAGTACTTC. Together with reference TRBV28 and TRBJ2-7, the CDR3 gives the full variable domain: DVKVTQSSRYLVKRTGEKVFLECVQDMDHENMFWYRQDPGLGLRLIYFSYDVKMKEKGDIPEGYSVSREKKERFSLILESASTNQTSMYLCASSLPGTGNYEQYFGPGTRLTVT.

CDR3 residues: CASSFSGLQANVDYGYTF. The CDR3 coding sequence is TGTGCCAGCAGTTTTAGTGGTTTACAGGCCAACGTCGACTATGGCTACACCTTC. The chain has TRBV28 and TRBJ1-2; a possible D gene is TRBD1 (5 bases). The germline gives CDR1 MDHEN, CDR2 SYDVKM. V was shortened by 3 bases and J by 3 bases, with 23 bases between the two germline ends. The CDR3 has 18 residues.

The rearrangement links TRBV28 to TRBJ1-2; 10 nucleotides agree with TRBD1. Germline CDR1 and CDR2: MDHEN and SYDVKM. The trim removed 5 bases at V and 2 bases at J, leaving 2 bases unmatched. The CDR3 loop spans 14 amino acids. CDR3 sequence (DNA): TGTGCCAGCAGTATGGGACAGGGGAACTATGGCTACACCTTC. Translating it yields CASSMGQGNYGYTF.